The TCR beta chain under discussion was sequenced for a study of cytomegalovirus exposure and HLA in healthy donors. This clone was counted a few times. The antigen is unknown. V lost 5 bases, J lost 7 bases, and 5 bases stayed unmatched. Germline V gene sequence: CDR1 SGHAT, CDR2 FQNNGV. The CDR3 length is 13 residues. Overall study results and limits: TCR beta chains numbering more than 150 were designated cytomegalovirus-associated. Most TCR sequences were seen very rarely across donors, but some public TCRs occurred in many. It was reported that the classifier diagnosed cytomegalovirus status with high specificity and sensitivity in both the original and validation cohorts.

This table comes from immunoSEQ multiplex PCR, and its TCRdb copy is limited to in-frame clones, with some not included. Seen here are 150,000 to 250,000 clones, about 81% observed once, and the top ten hold around 1.2%. Sequencing was done on a sample of PBMCs. This clonotype was obtained from a woman aged 25 to 39 in good health and CMV-seronegative. The gene calls are TRBV11-2 and TRBJ1-1; 9 nucleotides agree with TRBD1. The CDR3 reads CASSQGTGLEAFF. CDR3 sequence (DNA): TGTGCCAGCAGCCAGGGGACAGGGCTTGAAGCTTTCTTT. The full variable domain, rest sourced from reference TRBV11-2 and TRBJ1-1, is EAGVAQSPRYKIIEKRQSVAFWCNPISGHATLYWYQQILGQGPKLLIQFQNNGVVDDSQLPKDRFSAERLKGVDSTLKIQPAKLEDSAVYLCASSQGTGLEAFFGQGTRLTVV.